This entry lists 5 T cell receptor beta chains sequenced from one sample in a study of molecular identifiers for immune sequencing clone quantification. TCRdb redid the calling of the PCR reads with MiXCR, one entry per CDR3 protein. Of some 590,000 distinct CDR3 sequences in the sample, about 25% were seen once. Specimen: naive CD8+ T cells from blood, with Jurkat cell RNA spiked in. The subset: FACS-sorted CD8+CD4-CCR7+CD45RA+ naive T cells. The receptors here all came from a human donor in good health. Some libraries in this study had Jurkat cell RNA spiked in.

The table lists this clonotype with many counts. The V gene is TRBV7-9, the J gene TRBJ2-3, with D maybe TRBD1 (5 bases). Germline V CDR1 and CDR2: SEHNR, FQNEAQ (reference sequence). The CDR3 loop spans 15 amino acids. Trimming removed 4 bases at V and 2 bases at J, with 13 bases between. The CDR3 DNA reads as TGTGCCAGCAGCTCCAGGGTTTCGTCCACAGATACGCAGTATTTT. Residues: CASSSRVSSTDTQYF. Full variable domain (outside the CDR3, taken from reference TRBV7-9 and TRBJ2-3): DTGVSQNPRHKITKRGQNVTFRCDPISEHNRLYWYRQTLGQGPEFLTYFQNEAQLEKSRLLSDRFSAERPKGSFSTLEIQRTEQGDSAMYLCASSSRVSSTDTQYFGPGTRLTVL.

This clonotype was detected many times. V usage is TRBV4-3 and J usage is TRBJ1-1, with D hard to call. Germline V gives CDR1 LGHNA, CDR2 YSLEER. CDR3 size: 17 residues. Trimming shortened V by 0 bases and J by 0 bases, and 14 bases separated the two germline ends. CDR3 residues: CASSQDQAEDMNTEAFF. In DNA, the CDR3 is TGCGCCAGCAGCCAAGATCAAGCGGAAGATATGAACACTGAAGCTTTCTTT.

The chain couples TRBV7-9 to TRBJ1-2, with 10 bases lining up with TRBD1. The V segment lost 1 base and the J segment 6 bases; nucleotides outside the gene matches: 11. CDR3 size: 17 residues. Germline loops: CDR1 SEHNR, CDR2 FQNEAQ (reference sequence). Written as DNA, the CDR3 is TGTGCCAGCAGCTTAGGCCCTCGAGGGACAGGGGAGGATGGCTACACCTTC. Residues: CASSLGPRGTGEDGYTF.

This clonotype was recorded at least ten times. CDR3 protein: CSARLSSTDTQYF. CDR3 nucleotides: TGCAGTGCTAGACTGTCTAGCACAGATACGCAGTATTTT. The chain uses TRBV20-1 and TRBJ2-3; D remains ambiguous. The CDR3 consists of 13 residues. V was shortened by 2 bases and J by 0 bases, with 6 bases between the two germline ends. Germline V gives CDR1 DFQATT, CDR2 SNEGSKA (reference sequence).

This clonotype showed up just a few times. The chain uses TRBV15 and TRBJ2-2; D unclear. Germline V gene sequence: CDR1 LNHNV, CDR2 YYDKDF (reference sequence). The CDR3 spans 15 residues. Trimming took 2 bases from V and 1 from J, leaving 8 bases between them. Here the CDR3 DNA reads TGTGCCACCAGCAGATCCAGACTGAACACCGGGGAGCTGTTTTTT. This encodes CATSRSRLNTGELFF.